This entry is about one T cell receptor beta chain. The antigen remains undetermined. A junction boundary mismatches the germline segment, possibly from a read error. This specimen belongs to a study of vaccination and CD4 T cells after COVID-19. For the study at large: A positive SARS-CoV-2 nasal swab PCR result was recorded for each convalescent patient; roughly 10 were mild and one severe. Six males and four females, two of them Hispanic, were enrolled as convalescents. Whole-study results and caveats: The authors studied relatively few convalescent patients and analyzed no early post-infection timepoints.

Indicated treatment: approximately 10-day PBMC culture with coronavirus spike peptide pools or control peptides (ViraFEST assay). Peptide pool stimulation in ViraFEST expanded antigen-specific T cells, whose TCRs were then sequenced. Sequenced with the Oncomine TCR Beta short-read assay was DNA taken from cultured CD4+ T cells. TCRdb passed the PCR reads through MiXCR, listing each CDR3 protein once. The sample contains approximately 10,000 distinct CDR3 sequences, more than 60% of which appear only once. The germline CDR1 and CDR2 sequences are ENHRY and SYGVKD. The CDR3 sequence is 17 residues long.

V gene TRBV10-3 combines with J gene TRBJ1-2, with TRBD1 identical over 10 bases. Source material: CD4+ T cells from blood, cultured in vitro. The clonotype was recovered from a human donor who had recovered from COVID-19. CDR3 residues: CASSYRDRGYQHYGYTF. CDR3 nucleotides: TGTGCCAGCAGTTACCGGGACAGGGGTTACCAGCACTATGGCTACACCTTC.